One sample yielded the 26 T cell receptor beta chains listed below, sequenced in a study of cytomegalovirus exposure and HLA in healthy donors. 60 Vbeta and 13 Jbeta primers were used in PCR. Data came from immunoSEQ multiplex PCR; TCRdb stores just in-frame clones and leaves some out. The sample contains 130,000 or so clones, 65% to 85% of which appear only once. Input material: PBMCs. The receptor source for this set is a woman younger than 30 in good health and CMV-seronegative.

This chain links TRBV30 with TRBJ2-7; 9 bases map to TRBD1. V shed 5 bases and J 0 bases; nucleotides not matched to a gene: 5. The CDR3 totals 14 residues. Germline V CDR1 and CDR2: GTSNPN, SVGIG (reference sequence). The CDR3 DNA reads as TGTGCCTGGGACCGGGACAGGGCCTCCTACGAGCAGTACTTC. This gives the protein CAWDRDRASYEQYF.

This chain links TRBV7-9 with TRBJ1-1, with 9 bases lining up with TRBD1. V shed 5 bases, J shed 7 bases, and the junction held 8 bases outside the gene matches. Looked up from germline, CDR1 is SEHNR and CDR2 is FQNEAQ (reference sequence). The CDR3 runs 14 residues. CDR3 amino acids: CASSKGQGGGEAFF. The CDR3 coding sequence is TGTGCCAGCAGCAAGGGACAGGGAGGCGGTGAAGCTTTCTTT.

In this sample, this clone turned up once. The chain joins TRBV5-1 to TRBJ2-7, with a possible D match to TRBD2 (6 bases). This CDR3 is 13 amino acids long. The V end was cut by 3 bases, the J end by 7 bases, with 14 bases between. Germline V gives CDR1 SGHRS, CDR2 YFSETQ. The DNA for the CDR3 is TGCGCCAGCAGCTCCAGAACAGCGGGTGAGCAGTACTTC. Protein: CASSSRTAGEQYF.

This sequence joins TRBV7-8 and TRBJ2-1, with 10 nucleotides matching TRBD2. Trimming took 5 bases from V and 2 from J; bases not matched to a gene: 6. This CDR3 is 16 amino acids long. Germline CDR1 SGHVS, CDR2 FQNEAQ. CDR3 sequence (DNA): TGTGCCAGCAGCCCAAGCGGGAGGGCCCCCTACAATGAGCAGTTCTTC. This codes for CASSPSGRAPYNEQFF.

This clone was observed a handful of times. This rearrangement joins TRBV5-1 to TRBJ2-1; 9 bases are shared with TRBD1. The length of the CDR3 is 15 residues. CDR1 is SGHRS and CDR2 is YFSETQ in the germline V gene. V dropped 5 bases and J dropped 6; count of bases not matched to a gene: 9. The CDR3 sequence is CASSPAGQGVNEQFF. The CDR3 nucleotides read TGCGCCAGCAGTCCCGCGGGACAGGGTGTCAATGAGCAGTTCTTC.

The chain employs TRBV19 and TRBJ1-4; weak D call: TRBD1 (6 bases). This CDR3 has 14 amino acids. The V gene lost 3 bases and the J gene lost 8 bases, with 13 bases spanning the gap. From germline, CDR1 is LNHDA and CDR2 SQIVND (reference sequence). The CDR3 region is CASSIRGGAEKLFF. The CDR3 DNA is TGTGCCAGTAGTATTCGCGGGGGCGCAGAAAAACTGTTTTTT.

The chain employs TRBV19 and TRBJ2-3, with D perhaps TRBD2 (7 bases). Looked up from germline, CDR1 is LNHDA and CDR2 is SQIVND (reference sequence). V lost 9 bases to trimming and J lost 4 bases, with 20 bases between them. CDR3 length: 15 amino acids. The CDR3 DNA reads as TGTGCCAGCAGGGAGGGGGGAACCAGTGCAGATACGCAGTATTTT. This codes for CASREGGTSADTQYF.

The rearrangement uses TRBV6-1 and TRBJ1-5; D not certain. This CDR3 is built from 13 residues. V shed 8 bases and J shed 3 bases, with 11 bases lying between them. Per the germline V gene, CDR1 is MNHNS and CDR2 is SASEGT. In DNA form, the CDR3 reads TGTGCCAGCTCGACCGGAGTCAATCAGCCCCAGCATTTT. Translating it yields CASSTGVNQPQHF.

The CDR3 DNA sequence: TGCGCCAGCAGCTTGGGACTAGCGGGGACCCGCACAGATACGCAGTATTTT. This gives the protein CASSLGLAGTRTDTQYF. This chain uses TRBV5-1 with TRBJ2-3; 11 bases match TRBD2. Trimming cost V 0 bases and J 1 base; bases outside gene matches: 4. CDR1 SGHRS and CDR2 YFSETQ come from the germline V gene. The CDR3 contains 17 residues.

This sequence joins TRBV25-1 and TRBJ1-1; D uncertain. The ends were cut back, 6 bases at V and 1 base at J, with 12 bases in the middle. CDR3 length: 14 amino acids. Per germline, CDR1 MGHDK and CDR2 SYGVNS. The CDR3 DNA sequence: TGTGCCAGCAGAGTAGCGGGCGAGAACACTGAAGCTTTCTTT. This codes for CASRVAGENTEAFF.

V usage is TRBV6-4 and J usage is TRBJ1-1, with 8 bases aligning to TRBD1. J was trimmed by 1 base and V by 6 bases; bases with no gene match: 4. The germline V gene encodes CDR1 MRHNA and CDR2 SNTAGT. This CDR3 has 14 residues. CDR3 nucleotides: TGTGCCAGCAGCCGGGGGACAGGGAACACTGAAGCTTTCTTT. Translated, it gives CASSRGTGNTEAFF.

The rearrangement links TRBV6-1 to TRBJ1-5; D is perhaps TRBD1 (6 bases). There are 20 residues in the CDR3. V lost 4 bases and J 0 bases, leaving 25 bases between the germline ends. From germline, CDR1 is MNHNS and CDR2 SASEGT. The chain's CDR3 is CASSAPGGSQDFYSNQPQHF. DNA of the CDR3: TGTGCCAGCAGTGCCCCGGGGGGCAGCCAAGACTTTTATAGCAATCAGCCCCAGCATTTT.

This CDR3 is CASSQGFSLTGELFF. Here the CDR3 DNA reads TGCGCCAGCAGCCAGGGCTTTTCCCTTACCGGGGAGCTGTTTTTT. The genes are TRBV4-1 and TRBJ2-2, with D uncertain. The CDR3 has 15 residues. The V end lost 3 bases, the J end lost 5 bases, and 13 bases lay between the germline ends. Germline V gene data show CDR1 as MGHRA and CDR2 as YSYEKL.

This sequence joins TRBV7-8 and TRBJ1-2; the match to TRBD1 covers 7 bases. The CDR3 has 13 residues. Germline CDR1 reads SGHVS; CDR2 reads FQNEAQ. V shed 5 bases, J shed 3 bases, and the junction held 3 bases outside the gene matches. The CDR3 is CASSRQGYYGYTF. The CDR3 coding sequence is TGTGCCAGCAGCCGACAGGGATACTATGGCTACACCTTC.

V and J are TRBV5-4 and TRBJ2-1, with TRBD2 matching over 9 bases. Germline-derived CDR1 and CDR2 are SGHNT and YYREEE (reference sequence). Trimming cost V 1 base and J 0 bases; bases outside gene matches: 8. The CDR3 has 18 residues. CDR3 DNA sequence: TGTGCCAGCAGCTTGATTGCTAGCGGGACCAGCTCCTACAATGAGCAGTTCTTC. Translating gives CASSLIASGTSSYNEQFF. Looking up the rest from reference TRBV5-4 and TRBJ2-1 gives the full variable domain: ETGVTQSPTHLIKTRGQQVTLRCSSQSGHNTVSWYQQALGQGPQFIFQYYREEENGRGNFPPRFSGLQFPNYSSELNVNALELDDSALYLCASSLIASGTSSYNEQFFGPGTRLTVL.

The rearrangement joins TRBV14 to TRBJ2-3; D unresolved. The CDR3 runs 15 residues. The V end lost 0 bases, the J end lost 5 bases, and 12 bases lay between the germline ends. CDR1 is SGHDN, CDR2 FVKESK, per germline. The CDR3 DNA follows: TGTGCCAGCAGCCAAGATCGGTCAGGTCTAGATACGCAGTATTTT. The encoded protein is CASSQDRSGLDTQYF.

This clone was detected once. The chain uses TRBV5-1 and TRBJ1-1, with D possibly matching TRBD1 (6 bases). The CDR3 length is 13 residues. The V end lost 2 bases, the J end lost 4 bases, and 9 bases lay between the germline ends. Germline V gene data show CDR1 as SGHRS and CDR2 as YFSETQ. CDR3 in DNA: TGCGCCAGCAGCTTAGGGGACACCACTGAAGCTTTCTTT. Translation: CASSLGDTTEAFF.

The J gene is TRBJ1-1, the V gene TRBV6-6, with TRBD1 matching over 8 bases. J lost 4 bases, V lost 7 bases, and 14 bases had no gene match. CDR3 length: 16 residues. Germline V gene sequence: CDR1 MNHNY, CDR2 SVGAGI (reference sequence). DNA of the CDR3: TGTGCCAGCACCAAGGGCAGGGGGCATGTAAGCACTGAAGCTTTCTTT. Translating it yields CASTKGRGHVSTEAFF.

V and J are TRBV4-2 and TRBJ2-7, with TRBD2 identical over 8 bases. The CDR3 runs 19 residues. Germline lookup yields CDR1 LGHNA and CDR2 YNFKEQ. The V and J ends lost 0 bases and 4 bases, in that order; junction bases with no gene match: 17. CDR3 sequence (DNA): TGTGCCAGCAGCCAAGACCTGGGGCTAGCGGGTAACCCAACTTACGAGCAGTACTTC. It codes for CASSQDLGLAGNPTYEQYF.

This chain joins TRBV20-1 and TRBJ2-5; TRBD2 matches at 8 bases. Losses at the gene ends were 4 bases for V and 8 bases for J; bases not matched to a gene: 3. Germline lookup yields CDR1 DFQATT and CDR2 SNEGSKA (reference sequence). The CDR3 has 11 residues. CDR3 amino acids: CSATGGGTQYF. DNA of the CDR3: TGCAGTGCTACCGGGGGGGGCACCCAGTACTTC.

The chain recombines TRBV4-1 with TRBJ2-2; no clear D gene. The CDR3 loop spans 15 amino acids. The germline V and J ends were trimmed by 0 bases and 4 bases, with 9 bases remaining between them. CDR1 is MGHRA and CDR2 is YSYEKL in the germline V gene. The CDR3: CASSQDHLSTGELFF. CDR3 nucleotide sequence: TGCGCCAGCAGCCAAGATCATCTTAGCACCGGGGAGCTGTTTTTT.

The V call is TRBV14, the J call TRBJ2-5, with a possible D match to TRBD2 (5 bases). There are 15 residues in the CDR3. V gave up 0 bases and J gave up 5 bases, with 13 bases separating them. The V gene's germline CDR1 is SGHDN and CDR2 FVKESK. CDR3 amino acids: CASSQEVGVGETQYF. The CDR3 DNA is TGTGCCAGCAGCCAAGAGGTGGGAGTCGGTGAGACCCAGTACTTC.

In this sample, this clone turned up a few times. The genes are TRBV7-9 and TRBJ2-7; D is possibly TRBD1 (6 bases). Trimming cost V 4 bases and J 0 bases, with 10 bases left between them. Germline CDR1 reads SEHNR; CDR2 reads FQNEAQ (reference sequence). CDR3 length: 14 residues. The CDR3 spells CASSSDSNSYEQYF. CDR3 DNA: TGTGCCAGCAGCTCGGACAGCAACTCCTACGAGCAGTACTTC.

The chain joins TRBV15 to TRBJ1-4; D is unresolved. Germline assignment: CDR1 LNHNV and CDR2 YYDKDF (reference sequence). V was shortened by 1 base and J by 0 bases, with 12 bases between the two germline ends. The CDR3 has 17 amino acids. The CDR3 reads CATSRAPTRTTNEKLFF. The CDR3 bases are TGTGCCACCAGCAGAGCCCCAACTAGAACAACTAATGAAAAACTGTTTTTT. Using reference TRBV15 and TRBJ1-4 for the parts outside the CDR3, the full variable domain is DAMVIQNPRYQVTQFGKPVTLSCSQTLNHNVMYWYQQKSSQAPKLLFHYYDKDFNNEADTPDNFQSRRPNTSFCFLDIRSPGLGDTAMYLCATSRAPTRTTNEKLFFGSGTQLSVL.

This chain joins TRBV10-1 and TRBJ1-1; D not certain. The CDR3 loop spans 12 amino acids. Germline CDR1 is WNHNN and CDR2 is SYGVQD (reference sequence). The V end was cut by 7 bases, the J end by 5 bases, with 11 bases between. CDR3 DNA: TGCGCCAGCACACGGGATGGGACTGAAGCTTTCTTT. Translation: CASTRDGTEAFF.

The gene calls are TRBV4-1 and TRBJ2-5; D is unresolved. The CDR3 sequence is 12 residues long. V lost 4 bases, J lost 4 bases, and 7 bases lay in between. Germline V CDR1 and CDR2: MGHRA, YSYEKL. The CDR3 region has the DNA TGCGCCAGCAGCCCCGTCGGAGAGACCCAGTACTTC. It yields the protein CASSPVGETQYF.